A single sample gave rise to the 4 T cell receptor beta chains below, sequenced in a study of blood T cells in healthy people across ages. Sample-barcoded 5' priming and a J-beta primer mix drove a second PCR of 7 to 11 cycles. One entry per CDR3 protein, called by TCRdb with MiXCR from the 5' RACE reads. The sample consists of hundreds of thousands of distinct CDR3 sequences, more than 40% of them appearing once. The specimen sequenced was blood. These TCRs come from a man in his 60s in good health.

This clonotype was observed a handful of times. The V and J genes are TRBV5-5 and TRBJ1-2; D remains unclear. The CDR3 has 18 amino acids. The germline V and J ends were trimmed by 2 bases and 0 bases, with 20 bases remaining between them. CDR1 SGHKS and CDR2 YYEKEE come from the germline V gene (reference sequence). Written as DNA, the CDR3 is TGTGCCAGCAGCTTCCCTTATCCTGGCACGACGACTAACTATGGCTACACCTTC. This codes for CASSFPYPGTTTNYGYTF. Variable domain in full (rest from reference TRBV5-5 and TRBJ1-2): DAGVTQSPTHLIKTRGQQVTLRCSPISGHKSVSWYQQVLGQGPQFIFQYYEKEERGRGNFPDRFSARQFPNYSSELNVNALLLGDSALYLCASSFPYPGTTTNYGYTFGSGTRLTVV.

This clonotype was found a few times. V gene TRBV4-1 combines with J gene TRBJ2-3, with 12 bases matching TRBD2. The V gene end was trimmed by 5 bases and the J gene end by 2 bases; junction bases not matched to a gene: 8. The CDR3 runs 17 residues. CDR1 MGHRA and CDR2 YSYEKL come from the germline V gene. The CDR3, as DNA: TGCGCCAGCAGCACCCCTAGCGGGGGGGCCAACACAGATACGCAGTATTTT. Protein sequence: CASSTPSGGANTDTQYF.

The chain uses TRBV28 and TRBJ2-3; no reliable D call. V was pared by 7 bases and J by 1 base, with 15 bases between. The V gene's germline CDR1 is MDHEN and CDR2 SYDVKM. The CDR3 consists of 15 residues. The CDR3: CASMSQRFGTDTQYF. In DNA, the CDR3 is TGTGCCAGCATGAGTCAGCGTTTTGGCACAGATACGCAGTATTTT.

The chain couples TRBV7-3 to TRBJ2-1; the D gene is possibly TRBD2 (6 bases). V lost 2 bases, J lost 5 bases, and 13 bases lay in between. This CDR3 is built from 15 residues. CDR1 and CDR2 (germline): SGHTA, FQGTGA. CDR3: CASSLGGVLNNEQFF. The CDR3 DNA sequence: TGTGCCAGCAGCTTAGGAGGGGTTCTGAACAATGAGCAGTTCTTC.